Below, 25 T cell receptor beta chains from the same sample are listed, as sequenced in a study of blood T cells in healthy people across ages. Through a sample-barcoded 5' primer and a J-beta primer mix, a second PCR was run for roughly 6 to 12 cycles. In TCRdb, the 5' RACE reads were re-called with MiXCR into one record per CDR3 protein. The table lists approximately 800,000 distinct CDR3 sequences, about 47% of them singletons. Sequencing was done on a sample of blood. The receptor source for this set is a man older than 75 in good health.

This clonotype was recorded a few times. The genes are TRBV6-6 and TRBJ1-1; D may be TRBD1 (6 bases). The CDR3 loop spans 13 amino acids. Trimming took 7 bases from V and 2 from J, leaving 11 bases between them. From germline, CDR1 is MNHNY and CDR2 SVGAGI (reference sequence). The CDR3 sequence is CASIGTTNTEAFF. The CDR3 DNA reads TGTGCCAGCATCGGGACAACAAACACTGAAGCTTTCTTT.

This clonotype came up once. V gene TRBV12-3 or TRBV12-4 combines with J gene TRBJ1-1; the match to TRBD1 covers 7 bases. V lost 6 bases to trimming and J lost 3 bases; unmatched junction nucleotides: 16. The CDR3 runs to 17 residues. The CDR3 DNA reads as TGTGCCAGCAGGTTAACCCACGTCAGGGGGGGGTACACTGAAGCTTTCTTT. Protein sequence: CASRLTHVRGGYTEAFF.

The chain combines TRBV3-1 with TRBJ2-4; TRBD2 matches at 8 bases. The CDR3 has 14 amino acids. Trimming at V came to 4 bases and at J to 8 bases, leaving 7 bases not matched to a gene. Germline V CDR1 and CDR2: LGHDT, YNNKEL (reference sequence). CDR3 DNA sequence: TGTGCCAGCAGCCCGTCGGGGACTAGGGACATTCAGTACTTC. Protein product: CASSPSGTRDIQYF.

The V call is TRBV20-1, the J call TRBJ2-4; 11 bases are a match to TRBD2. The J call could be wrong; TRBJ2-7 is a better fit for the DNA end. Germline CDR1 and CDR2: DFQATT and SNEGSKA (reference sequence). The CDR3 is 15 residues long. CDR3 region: CSARDSTSGRNEQYF. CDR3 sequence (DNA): TGCAGTGCTAGAGATTCAACTAGCGGGAGAAACGAGCAGTACTTC.

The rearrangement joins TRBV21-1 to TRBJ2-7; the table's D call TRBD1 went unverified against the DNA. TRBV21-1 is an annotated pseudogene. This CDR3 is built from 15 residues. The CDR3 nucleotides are TGTGCCAGCAGCAAAGATGGGGCATCCTCCTACGAGCAGTACTTC. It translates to CASSKDGASSYEQYF.

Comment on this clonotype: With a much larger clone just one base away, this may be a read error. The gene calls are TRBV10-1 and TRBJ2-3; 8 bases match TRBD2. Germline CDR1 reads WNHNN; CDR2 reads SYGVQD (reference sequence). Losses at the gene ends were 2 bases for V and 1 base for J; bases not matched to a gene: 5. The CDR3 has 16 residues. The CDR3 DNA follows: TGCGCCAGCAGTGAGAGCCGAGCGGGAGGCACAGATACGCAGTATTTT. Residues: CASSESRAGGTDTQYF.

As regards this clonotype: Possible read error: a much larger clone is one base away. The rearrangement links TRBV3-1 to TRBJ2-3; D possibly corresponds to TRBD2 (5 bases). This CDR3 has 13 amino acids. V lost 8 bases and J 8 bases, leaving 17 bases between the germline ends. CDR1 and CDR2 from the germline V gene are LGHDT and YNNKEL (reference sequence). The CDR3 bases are TGTGCCAGCTGCCCAAGACCCGAGGGTACGCAGTATTTT. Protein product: CASCPRPEGTQYF.

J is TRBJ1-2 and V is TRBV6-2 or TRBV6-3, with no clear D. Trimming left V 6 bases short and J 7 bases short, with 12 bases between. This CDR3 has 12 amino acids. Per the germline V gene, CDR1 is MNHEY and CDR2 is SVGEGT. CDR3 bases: TGTGCCAGCAGGCCTCGCCCGGGTGGCTACACCTTC. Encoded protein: CASRPRPGGYTF.

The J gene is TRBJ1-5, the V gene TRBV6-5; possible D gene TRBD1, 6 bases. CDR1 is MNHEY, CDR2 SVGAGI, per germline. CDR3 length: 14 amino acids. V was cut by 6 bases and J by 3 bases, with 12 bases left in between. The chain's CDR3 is CASSRRDNNQPQHF. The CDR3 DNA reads TGTGCCAGCAGCCGCCGGGACAACAATCAGCCCCAGCATTTT.

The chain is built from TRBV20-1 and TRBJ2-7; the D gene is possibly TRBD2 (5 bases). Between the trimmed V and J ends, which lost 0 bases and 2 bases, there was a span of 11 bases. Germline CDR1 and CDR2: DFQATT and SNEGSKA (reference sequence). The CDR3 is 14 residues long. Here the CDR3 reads CSARDRRRTYEQYF. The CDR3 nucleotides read TGCAGTGCTAGAGATCGGCGGAGGACCTACGAGCAGTACTTC.

In DNA form, the CDR3 reads TGCGCCAGCAGCCAAGATCGGAGGGCGGGCGCCTACGAGCAGTACTTC. Encoded protein: CASSQDRRAGAYEQYF. V and J are TRBV4-3 and TRBJ2-7; possibly TRBD2 for D (6 bases). Germline assignment: CDR1 LGHNA and CDR2 YSLEER. This CDR3 has 16 amino acids. The ends were cut back, 0 bases at V and 2 bases at J, with 14 bases in the middle.

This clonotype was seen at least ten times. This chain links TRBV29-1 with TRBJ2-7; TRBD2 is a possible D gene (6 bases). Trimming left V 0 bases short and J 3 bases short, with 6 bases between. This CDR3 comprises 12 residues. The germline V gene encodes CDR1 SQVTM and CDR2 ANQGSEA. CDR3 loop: CSVEEEGYEQYF. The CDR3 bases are TGCAGCGTTGAAGAGGAGGGCTACGAGCAGTACTTC.

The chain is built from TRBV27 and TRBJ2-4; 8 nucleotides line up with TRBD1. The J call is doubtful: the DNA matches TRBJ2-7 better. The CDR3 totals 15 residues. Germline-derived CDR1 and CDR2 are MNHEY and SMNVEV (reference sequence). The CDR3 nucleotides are TGTGCCAGCAGTTGGTCGGGAACAGGGGGCTACGAGCAGTACTTC. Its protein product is CASSWSGTGGYEQYF.

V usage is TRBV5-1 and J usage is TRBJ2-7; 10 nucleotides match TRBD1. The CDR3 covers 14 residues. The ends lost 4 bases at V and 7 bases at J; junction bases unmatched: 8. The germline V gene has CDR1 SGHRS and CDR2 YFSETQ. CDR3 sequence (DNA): TGCGCCAGCAGCATTAGACAGGGGGCTAGTGAGCAGTACTTC. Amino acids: CASSIRQGASEQYF.

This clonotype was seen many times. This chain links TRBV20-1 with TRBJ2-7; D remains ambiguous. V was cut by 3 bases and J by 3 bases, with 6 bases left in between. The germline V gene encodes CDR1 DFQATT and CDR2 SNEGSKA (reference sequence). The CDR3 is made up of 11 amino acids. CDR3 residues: CSASLVYEQYF. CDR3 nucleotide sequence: TGCAGTGCTAGCCTGGTCTACGAGCAGTACTTC.

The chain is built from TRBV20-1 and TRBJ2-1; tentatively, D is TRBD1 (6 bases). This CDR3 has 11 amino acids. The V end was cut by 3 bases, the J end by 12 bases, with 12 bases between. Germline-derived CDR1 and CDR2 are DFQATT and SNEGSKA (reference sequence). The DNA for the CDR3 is TGCAGTGCTAGGTCAGGGGTAGGGCAGTTCTTC. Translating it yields CSARSGVGQFF.

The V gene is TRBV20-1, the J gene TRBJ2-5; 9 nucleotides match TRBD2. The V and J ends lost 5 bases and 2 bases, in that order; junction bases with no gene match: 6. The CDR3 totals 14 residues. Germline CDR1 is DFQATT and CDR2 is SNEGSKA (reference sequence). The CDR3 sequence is CSAHSLAGQETQYF. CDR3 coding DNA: TGCAGTGCTCATAGTCTAGCGGGACAAGAGACCCAGTACTTC.

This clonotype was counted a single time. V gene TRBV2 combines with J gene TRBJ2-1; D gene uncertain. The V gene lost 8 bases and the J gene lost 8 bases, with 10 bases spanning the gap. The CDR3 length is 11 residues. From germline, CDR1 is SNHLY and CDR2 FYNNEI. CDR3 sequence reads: CASRQAHEQFF. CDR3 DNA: TGTGCCAGCCGGCAAGCCCATGAGCAGTTCTTC.

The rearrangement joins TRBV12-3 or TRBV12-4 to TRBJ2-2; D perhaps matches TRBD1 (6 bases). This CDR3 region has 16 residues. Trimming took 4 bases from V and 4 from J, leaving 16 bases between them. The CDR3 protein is CASSSGRGYSTGELFF. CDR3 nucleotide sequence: TGTGCCAGCAGTTCCGGCAGGGGATATTCCACCGGGGAGCTGTTTTTT.

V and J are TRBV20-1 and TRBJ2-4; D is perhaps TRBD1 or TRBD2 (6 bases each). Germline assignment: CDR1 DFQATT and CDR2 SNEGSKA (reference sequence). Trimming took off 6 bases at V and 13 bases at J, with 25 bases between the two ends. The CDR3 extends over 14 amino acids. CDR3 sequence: CSAPEARGSGEQYF. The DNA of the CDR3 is TGCAGTGCACCGGAAGCTCGGGGGTCAGGGGAGCAGTACTTC.

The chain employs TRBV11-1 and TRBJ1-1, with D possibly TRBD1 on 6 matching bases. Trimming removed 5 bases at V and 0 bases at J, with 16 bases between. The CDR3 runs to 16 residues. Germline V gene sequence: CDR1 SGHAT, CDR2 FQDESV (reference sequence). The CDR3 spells CASSTQGQYMNTEAFF. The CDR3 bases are TGTGCCAGCAGCACACAAGGACAGTATATGAACACTGAAGCTTTCTTT.

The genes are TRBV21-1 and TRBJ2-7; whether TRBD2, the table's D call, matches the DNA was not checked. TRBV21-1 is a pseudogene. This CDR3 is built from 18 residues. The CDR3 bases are TGTGCCAGCAGCAAAGGTGCGACTAGCGGGAGGAGGAGGTACGAGCAGTACTTC. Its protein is CASSKGATSGRRRYEQYF.

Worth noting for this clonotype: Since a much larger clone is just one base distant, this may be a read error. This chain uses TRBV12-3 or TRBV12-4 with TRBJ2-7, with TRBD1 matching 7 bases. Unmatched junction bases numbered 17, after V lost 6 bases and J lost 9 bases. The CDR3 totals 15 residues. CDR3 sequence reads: CASSPGTDAFRGQYF. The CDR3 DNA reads TGTGCCAGCAGCCCTGGGACAGATGCCTTCCGCGGGCAGTACTTC.

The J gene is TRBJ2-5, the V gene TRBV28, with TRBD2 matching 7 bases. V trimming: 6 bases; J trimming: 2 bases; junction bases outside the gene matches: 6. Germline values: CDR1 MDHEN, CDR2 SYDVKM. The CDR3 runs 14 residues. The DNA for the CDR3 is TGTGCCAGCAGCCGACCTAGCGGACAAGAGACCCAGTACTTC. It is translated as CASSRPSGQETQYF.

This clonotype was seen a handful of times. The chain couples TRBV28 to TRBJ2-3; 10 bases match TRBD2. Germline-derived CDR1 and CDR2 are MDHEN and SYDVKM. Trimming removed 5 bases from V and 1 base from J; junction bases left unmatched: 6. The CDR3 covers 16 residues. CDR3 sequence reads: CASSPLLAGGTDTQYF. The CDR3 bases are TGTGCCAGCAGTCCCCTCCTAGCGGGAGGCACAGATACGCAGTATTTT.